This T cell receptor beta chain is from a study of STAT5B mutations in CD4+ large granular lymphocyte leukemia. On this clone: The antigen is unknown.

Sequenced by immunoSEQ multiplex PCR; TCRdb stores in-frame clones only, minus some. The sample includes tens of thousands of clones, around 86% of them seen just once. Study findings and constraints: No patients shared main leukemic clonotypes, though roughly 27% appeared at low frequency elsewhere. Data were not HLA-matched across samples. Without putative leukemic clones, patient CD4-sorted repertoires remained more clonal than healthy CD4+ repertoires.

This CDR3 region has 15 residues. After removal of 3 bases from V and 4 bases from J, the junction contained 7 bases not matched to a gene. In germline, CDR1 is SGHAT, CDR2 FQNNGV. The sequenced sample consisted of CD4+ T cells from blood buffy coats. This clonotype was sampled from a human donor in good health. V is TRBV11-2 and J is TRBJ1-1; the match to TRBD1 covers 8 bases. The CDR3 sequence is CASSLSGGQGTEAFF. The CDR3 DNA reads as TGTGCCAGCAGCTTGTCAGGGGGCCAGGGCACTGAAGCTTTCTTT.